This TCR beta chain was documented in a study of shared clonotypes between healthy human individuals. Method: immunoSEQ multiplex PCR; TCRdb's copy keeps in-frame clones and lacks some. The sample comprises about 2.4 million clones, under 95% of which are singletons, and approximately 0.35% rests with the top ten. The CDR3 is made up of 16 amino acids. Germline CDR1 reads MDHEN; CDR2 reads SYDVKM. The V end lost 3 bases, the J end lost 4 bases, and 16 bases lay between the germline ends. The V and J genes are TRBV28 and TRBJ1-5; D may be TRBD1 (6 bases). The sequence was obtained from a man aged 18 to 29 in good health. Some clones in this sample may be carry-over from other donors' samples. The sequenced material came from naive CD4+ T cells from PBMCs. The subset: CD45RA+ positively selected. The CDR3 protein is CASSFNTGSRNQPQHF. In DNA, the CDR3 is TGTGCCAGCAGTTTTAATACAGGGAGCCGTAATCAGCCCCAGCATTTT.